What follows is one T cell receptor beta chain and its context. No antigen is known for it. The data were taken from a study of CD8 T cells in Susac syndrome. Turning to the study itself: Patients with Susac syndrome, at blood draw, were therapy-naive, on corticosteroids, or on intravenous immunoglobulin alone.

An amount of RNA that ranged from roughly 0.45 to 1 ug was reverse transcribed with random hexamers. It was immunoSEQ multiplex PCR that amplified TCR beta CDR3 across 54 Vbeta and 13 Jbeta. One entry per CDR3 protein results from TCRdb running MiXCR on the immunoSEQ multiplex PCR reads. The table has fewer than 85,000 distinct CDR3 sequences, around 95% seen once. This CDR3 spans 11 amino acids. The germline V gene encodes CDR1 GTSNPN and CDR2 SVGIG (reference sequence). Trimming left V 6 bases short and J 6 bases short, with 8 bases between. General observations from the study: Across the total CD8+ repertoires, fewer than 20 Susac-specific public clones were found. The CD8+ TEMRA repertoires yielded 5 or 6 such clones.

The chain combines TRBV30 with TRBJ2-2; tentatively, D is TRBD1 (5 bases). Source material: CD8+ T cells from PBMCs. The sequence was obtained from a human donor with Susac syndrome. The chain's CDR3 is CACLTAGELFF. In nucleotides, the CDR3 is TGTGCCTGCCTGACAGCCGGGGAGCTGTTTTTT.